This TCR beta chain emerged from a study of tumor and adjacent non-tumor tissue in lung cancer. The study, taken as a whole, reports: In normal lung, the top 100 clones were significantly more dominant than in tumor. Tumor tissue had significantly higher TCR diversity than normal lung.

This clonotype was detected once. The antigen is not known. A modified ARM-PCR protocol with three rounds of nested PCR amplified TCRbeta. TCRdb reprocessed the multiplex PCR reads via MiXCR and lists one record per CDR3 protein. The sample has under 100,000 distinct CDR3 sequences; roughly 70% are singletons. RNA was extracted from bulk tissue without any cell sorting. The CDR3 loop spans 16 amino acids. V lost 3 bases and J 7 bases, leaving 18 bases between the germline ends. CDR1 is LGHNA, CDR2 YNFKEQ, per germline. The sequencing input was lung tumor tissue. The genes are TRBV4-2 and TRBJ1-4; D possibly corresponds to TRBD1 (5 bases). This sequence was found in a woman in her 70s with non-small cell lung cancer. DNA of the CDR3: TGTGCCAGCAGCCACTCGACTGGGACGGAGTGTGAAAAACTGTTTTTT. Translation gives CASSHSTGTECEKLFF.